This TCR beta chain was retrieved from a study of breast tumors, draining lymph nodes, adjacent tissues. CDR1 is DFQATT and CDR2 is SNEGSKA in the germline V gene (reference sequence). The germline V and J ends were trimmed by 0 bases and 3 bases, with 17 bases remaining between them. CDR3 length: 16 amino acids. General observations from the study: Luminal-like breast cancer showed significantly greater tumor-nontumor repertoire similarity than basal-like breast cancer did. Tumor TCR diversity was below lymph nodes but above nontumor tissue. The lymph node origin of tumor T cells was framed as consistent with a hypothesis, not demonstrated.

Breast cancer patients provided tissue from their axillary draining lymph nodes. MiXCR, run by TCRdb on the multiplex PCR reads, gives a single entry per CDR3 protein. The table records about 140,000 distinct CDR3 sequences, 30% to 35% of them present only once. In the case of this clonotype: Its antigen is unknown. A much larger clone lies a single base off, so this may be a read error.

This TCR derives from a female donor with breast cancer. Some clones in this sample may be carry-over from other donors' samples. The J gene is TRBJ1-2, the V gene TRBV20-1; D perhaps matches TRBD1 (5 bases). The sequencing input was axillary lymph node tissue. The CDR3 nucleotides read TGCAGTGCTAGAGATCGGTACAGTGGGGCAGACTATGGCTACACCTTC. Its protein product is CSARDRYSGADYGYTF.